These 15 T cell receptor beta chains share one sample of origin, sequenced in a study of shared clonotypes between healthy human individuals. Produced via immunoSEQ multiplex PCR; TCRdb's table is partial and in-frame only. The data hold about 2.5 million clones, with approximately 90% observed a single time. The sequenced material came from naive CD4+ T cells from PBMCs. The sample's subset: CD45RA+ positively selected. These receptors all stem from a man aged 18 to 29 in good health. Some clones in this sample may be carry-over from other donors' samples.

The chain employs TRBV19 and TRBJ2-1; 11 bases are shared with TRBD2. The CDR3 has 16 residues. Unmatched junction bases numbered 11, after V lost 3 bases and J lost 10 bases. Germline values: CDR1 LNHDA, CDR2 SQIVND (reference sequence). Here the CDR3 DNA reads TGTGCCAGTAGTATTTTACTAGCGGGAGTCAGGGACGAGCAGTTCTTC. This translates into CASSILLAGVRDEQFF. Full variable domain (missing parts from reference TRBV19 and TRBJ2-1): DGGITQSPKYLFRKEGQNVTLSCEQNLNHDAMYWYRQDPGQGLRLIYYSQIVNDFQKGDIAEGYSVSREKKESFPLTVTSAQKNPTAFYLCASSILLAGVRDEQFFGPGTRLTVL.

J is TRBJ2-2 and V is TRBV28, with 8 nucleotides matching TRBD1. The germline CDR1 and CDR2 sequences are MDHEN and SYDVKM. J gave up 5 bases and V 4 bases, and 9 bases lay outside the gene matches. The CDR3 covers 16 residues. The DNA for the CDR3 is TGTGCCAGCAGTTCCGACAGGGGAGGTGGGACCGGGGAGCTGTTTTTT. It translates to CASSSDRGGGTGELFF.

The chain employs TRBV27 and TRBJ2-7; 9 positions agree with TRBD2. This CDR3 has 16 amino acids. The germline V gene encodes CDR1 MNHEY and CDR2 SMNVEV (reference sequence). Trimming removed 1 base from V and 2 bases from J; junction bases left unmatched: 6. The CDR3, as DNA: TGTGCCAGCAGTTTATTAGTTAGCGGGAGAGCCTACGAGCAGTACTTC. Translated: CASSLLVSGRAYEQYF.

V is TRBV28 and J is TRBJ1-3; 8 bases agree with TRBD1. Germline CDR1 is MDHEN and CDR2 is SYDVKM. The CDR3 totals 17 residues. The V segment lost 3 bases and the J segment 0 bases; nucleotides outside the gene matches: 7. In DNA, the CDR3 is TGTGCCAGCAGTTTCCCCCCGGGACAGGACTCTGGAAACACCATATATTTT. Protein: CASSFPPGQDSGNTIYF.

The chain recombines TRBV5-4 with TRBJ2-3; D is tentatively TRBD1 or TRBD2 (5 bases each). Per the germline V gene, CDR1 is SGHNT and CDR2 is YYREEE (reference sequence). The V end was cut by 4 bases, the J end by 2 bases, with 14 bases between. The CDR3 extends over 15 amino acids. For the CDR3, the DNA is TGTGCCAGCAGCCCCTATAGGGGAGCCACAGATACGCAGTATTTT. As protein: CASSPYRGATDTQYF.

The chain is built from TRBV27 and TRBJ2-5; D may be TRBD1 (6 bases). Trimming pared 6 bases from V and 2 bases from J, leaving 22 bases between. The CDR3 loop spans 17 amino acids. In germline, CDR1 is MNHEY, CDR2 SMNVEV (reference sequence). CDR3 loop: CASRQKGWGPLQETQYF. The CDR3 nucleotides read TGTGCCAGCAGACAAAAGGGGTGGGGGCCCCTACAAGAGACCCAGTACTTC.

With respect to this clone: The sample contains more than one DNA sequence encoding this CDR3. The CDR3 sequence: CASSLTGPSYNEQFF. The CDR3 bases are TGTGCCAGCAGCTTAACCGGGCCCTCGTACAATGAGCAGTTCTTC. The genes are TRBV7-2 and TRBJ2-1; D unclear. Germline CDR1 and CDR2: SGHTA and FQGNSA. The CDR3 covers 15 residues. V shed 2 bases and J shed 4 bases, with 12 bases lying between them.

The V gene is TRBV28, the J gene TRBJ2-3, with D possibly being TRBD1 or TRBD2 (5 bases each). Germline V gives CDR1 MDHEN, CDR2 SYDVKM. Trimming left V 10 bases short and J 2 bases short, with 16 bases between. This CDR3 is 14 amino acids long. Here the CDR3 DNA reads TGTGCCACCTCCGCACCGGGGACCACAGATACGCAGTATTTT. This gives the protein CATSAPGTTDTQYF.

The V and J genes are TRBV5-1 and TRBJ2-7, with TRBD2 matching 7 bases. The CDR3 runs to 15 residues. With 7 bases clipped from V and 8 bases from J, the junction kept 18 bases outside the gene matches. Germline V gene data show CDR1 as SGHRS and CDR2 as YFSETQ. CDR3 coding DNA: TGCGCCAGCGACCCCGGGGGAGCGGGGAACCTTCAGCAGTACTTC. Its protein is CASDPGGAGNLQQYF.

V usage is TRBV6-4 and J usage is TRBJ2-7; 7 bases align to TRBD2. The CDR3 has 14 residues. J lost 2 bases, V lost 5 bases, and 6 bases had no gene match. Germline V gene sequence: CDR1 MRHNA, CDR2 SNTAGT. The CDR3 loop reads CASSREEGPYEQYF. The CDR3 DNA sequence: TGTGCCAGCAGTCGGGAGGAGGGACCCTACGAGCAGTACTTC.

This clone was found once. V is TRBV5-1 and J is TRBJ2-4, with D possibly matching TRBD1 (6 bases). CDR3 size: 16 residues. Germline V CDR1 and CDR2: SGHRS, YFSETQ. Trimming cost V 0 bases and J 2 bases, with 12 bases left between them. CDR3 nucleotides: TGCGCCAGCAGCTTGGTGGCAGGGGCCCCCAAAAACATTCAGTACTTC. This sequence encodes CASSLVAGAPKNIQYF.

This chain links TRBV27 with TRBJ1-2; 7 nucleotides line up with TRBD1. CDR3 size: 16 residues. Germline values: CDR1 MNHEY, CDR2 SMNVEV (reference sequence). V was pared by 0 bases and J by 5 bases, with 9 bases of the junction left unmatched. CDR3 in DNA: TGTGCCAGCAGTTTATCGAATCGGGACAGATTTTATGGCTACACCTTC. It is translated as CASSLSNRDRFYGYTF.

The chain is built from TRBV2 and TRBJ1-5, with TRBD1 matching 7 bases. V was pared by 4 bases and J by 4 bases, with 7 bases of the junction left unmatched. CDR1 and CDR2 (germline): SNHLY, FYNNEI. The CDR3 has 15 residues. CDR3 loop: CASSVAAGGNQPQHF. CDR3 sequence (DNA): TGTGCCAGCAGTGTCGCGGCAGGGGGAAATCAGCCCCAGCATTTT.

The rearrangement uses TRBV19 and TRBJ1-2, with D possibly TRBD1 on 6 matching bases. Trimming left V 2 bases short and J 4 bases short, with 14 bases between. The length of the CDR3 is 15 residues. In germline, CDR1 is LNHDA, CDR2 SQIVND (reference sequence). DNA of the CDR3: TGTGCCAGTAGTATACGGGGGGCAACTCTCTATGGCTACACCTTC. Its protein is CASSIRGATLYGYTF.

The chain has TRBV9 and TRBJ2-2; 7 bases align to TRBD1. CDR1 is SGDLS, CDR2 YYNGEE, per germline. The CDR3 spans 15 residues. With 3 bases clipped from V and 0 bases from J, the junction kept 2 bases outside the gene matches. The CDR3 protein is CASSGTGPNTGELFF. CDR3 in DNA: TGTGCCAGCAGCGGGACAGGCCCGAACACCGGGGAGCTGTTTTTT.